Listed here are 29 T cell receptor beta chains from one sample, sequenced in a study of blood T cell repertoires in COVID-19. Produced via immunoSEQ multiplex PCR; TCRdb's table is partial and in-frame only. The sample consists of some 190,000 clones, around nine tenths of them appearing once. The specimen was peripheral blood. The receptors here all came from a woman aged 40 to 49 who had recovered from COVID-19.

The CDR3 nucleotides read TGTGCCAGCAGTTTGATCGCGGATGAGACTGAAGCTTTCTTT. This codes for CASSLIADETEAFF. This chain links TRBV27 with TRBJ1-1, with unresolved D. Looked up from germline, CDR1 is MNHEY and CDR2 is SMNVEV (reference sequence). The CDR3 is made up of 14 amino acids. Trimming stripped 3 bases from V and 5 bases from J, with 13 bases between.

The CDR3 bases are TGTGCCAGCAGTTATACAGGGGGCTCCCCTAACTATGGCTACACCTTC. It is translated as CASSYTGGSPNYGYTF. V and J are TRBV27 and TRBJ1-2, with TRBD1 matching over 9 bases. The CDR3 runs 16 residues. The ends lost 4 bases at V and 0 bases at J; junction bases unmatched: 6. The V gene's germline CDR1 is MNHEY and CDR2 SMNVEV (reference sequence).

V and J are TRBV7-3 and TRBJ2-2; perhaps TRBD1 as D (5 bases). The CDR3 contains 14 residues. The V end was cut by 6 bases, the J end by 5 bases, with 13 bases between. CDR1 and CDR2 from the germline V gene are SGHTA and FQGTGA. CDR3 protein: CASRSQAATGELFF. The CDR3 nucleotides read TGTGCCAGCAGGTCACAGGCGGCTACCGGGGAGCTGTTTTTT.

This chain connects TRBV30 to TRBJ2-2; 11 bases are a match to TRBD1. The germline V gene has CDR1 GTSNPN and CDR2 SVGIG (reference sequence). The CDR3 extends over 13 amino acids. After removal of 8 bases from V and 8 bases from J, the junction contained 7 bases not matched to a gene. CDR3 in amino acids: CARDGQGAGELFF. In nucleotides, the CDR3 is TGTGCCCGAGATGGACAGGGGGCGGGGGAGCTGTTTTTT.

The chain recombines TRBV30 with TRBJ2-3; TRBD2 is a possible D gene (5 bases). Trimming took off 7 bases at V and 3 bases at J, with 17 bases between the two ends. Germline lookup yields CDR1 GTSNPN and CDR2 SVGIG (reference sequence). This CDR3 has 14 amino acids. The CDR3 loop is CASNFPRGTDTQYF. CDR3 coding DNA: TGTGCCTCTAACTTCCCGCGAGGGACAGATACGCAGTATTTT.

The chain combines TRBV29-1 with TRBJ1-6, with D unclear. Looked up from germline, CDR1 is SQVTM and CDR2 is ANQGSEA. Trimming took off 6 bases at V and 5 bases at J, with 11 bases between the two ends. This CDR3 has 13 amino acids. CDR3 region: CSVAVLDNSPLHF. DNA for the CDR3: TGCAGCGTGGCTGTTTTGGATAATTCACCCCTCCACTTT.

The chain is built from TRBV19 and TRBJ2-3; D is ambiguous. The germline V and J ends were trimmed by 5 bases and 0 bases, with 6 bases remaining between them. The length of the CDR3 is 13 residues. Germline assignment: CDR1 LNHDA and CDR2 SQIVND (reference sequence). Here the CDR3 DNA reads TGTGCCAGTAGTTTGTTAAGCACAGATACGCAGTATTTT. This sequence encodes CASSLLSTDTQYF.

The chain has TRBV27 and TRBJ2-1, with 13 bases matching TRBD2. CDR1 is MNHEY, CDR2 SMNVEV, per germline (reference sequence). The CDR3 extends over 20 amino acids. The ends lost 7 bases at V and 9 bases at J; junction bases unmatched: 24. CDR3 nucleotides: TGTGCCAGCACCAAGCGGACAACTGCTGGACTAGCGGGAGCCTCGATTGAGCAGTTCTTC. Translated, it gives CASTKRTTAGLAGASIEQFF.

The chain has TRBV7-6 and TRBJ2-7; 10 bases map to TRBD2. Germline V gene data show CDR1 as SGHVS and CDR2 as FNYEAQ. This CDR3 spans 15 amino acids. Unmatched junction bases numbered 7, after V lost 1 base and J lost 7 bases. The CDR3 DNA reads as TGTGCCAGCAGCTTAGATATAGCGGGAGGTAGGGAGCAGTACTTC. It is translated as CASSLDIAGGREQYF.

The CDR3 DNA reads TGTGCCAGCCGGACACCGAGCTCTGGAAACACCATATATTTT. Translation: CASRTPSSGNTIYF. The chain recombines TRBV28 with TRBJ1-3, with a tentative D call TRBD1 (5 bases). Germline V gene lookup returns CDR1 MDHEN and CDR2 SYDVKM. V was pared by 8 bases and J by 0 bases, with 11 bases between. CDR3 size: 14 residues.

The rearrangement links TRBV3-1 (or the pseudogene TRBV3-2) to TRBJ1-5, with 9 bases aligning to TRBD1. V was clipped by 3 bases and J by 7 bases; unmatched bases: 1. Looked up from germline, CDR1 is LGHDT and CDR2 is YNNKEL (reference sequence). This CDR3 contains 13 residues. DNA for the CDR3: TGTGCCAGCAGCCAGGGACAGGGCCAGCCCCAGCATTTT. The encoded protein is CASSQGQGQPQHF.

This clone was seen more than once but under ten times. The chain is built from TRBV2 and TRBJ1-2, with 9 nucleotides matching TRBD1. The CDR3 loop spans 15 amino acids. After removal of 4 bases from V and 1 base from J, the junction contained 4 bases not matched to a gene. Looked up from germline, CDR1 is SNHLY and CDR2 is FYNNEI. As DNA, the CDR3 is TGTGCCAGCAGTGGGGACAGGGCCTATAACTATGGCTACACCTTC. Translation: CASSGDRAYNYGYTF.

The chain is built from TRBV27 and TRBJ2-1; 11 positions match TRBD2. CDR1 is MNHEY, CDR2 SMNVEV, per germline (reference sequence). The CDR3 extends over 15 amino acids. The junction had 4 bases not matched to a gene; V was cut back by 4 bases and J by 5 bases. CDR3 residues: CASSSGTSGNNEQFF. The CDR3 DNA reads as TGTGCCAGCAGTTCCGGGACTAGCGGAAACAATGAGCAGTTCTTC.

This rearrangement joins TRBV5-6 to TRBJ1-5, with TRBD1 as a possible D gene (5 bases). From germline, CDR1 is SGHDT and CDR2 YYEEEE. The CDR3 contains 17 residues. V lost 2 bases and J 3 bases, leaving 18 bases between the germline ends. Here the CDR3 DNA reads TGTGCCAGCAGCTTAGGGAGCCAGGGAGGACTCAATCAGCCCCAGCATTTT. This translates into CASSLGSQGGLNQPQHF.

The chain links TRBV7-2 to TRBJ1-1; 11 bases are shared with TRBD1. This CDR3 is 14 amino acids long. V shed 3 bases, J shed 4 bases, and the junction held 1 base outside the gene matches. Per the germline V gene, CDR1 is SGHTA and CDR2 is FQGNSA. The CDR3, as DNA: TGTGCCAGCAGCTTTGGACAGGGGGCCACTGAAGCTTTCTTT. Translated: CASSFGQGATEAFF. The full variable domain, in which reference TRBV7-2 and TRBJ1-1 provide the parts outside the CDR3, is GAGVSQSPSNKVTEKGKDVELRCDPISGHTALYWYRQSLGQGLEFLIYFQGNSAPDKSGLPSDRFSAERTGGSVSTLTIQRTQQEDSAVYLCASSFGQGATEAFFGQGTRLTVV.

With regard to this clone: One end of the junction varies from germline; a read error may be responsible. This rearrangement joins TRBV19 to TRBJ2-5; a possible D gene is TRBD1 (7 bases). From germline, CDR1 is LNHDA and CDR2 SQIVND (reference sequence). There are 17 residues in the CDR3. CDR3 residues: CASSIVVAGGLQATQYF. As DNA, the CDR3 is TGTGCCAGTAGTATAGTGGTGGCAGGGGGGCTCCAAGCGACCCAGTACTTC. The whole variable domain, filled in from reference TRBV19 and TRBJ2-5, reads DGGITQSPKYLFRKEGQNVTLSCEQNLNHDAMYWYRQDPGQGLRLIYYSQIVNDFQKGDIAEGYSVSREKKESFPLTVTSAQKNPTAFYLCASSIVVAGGLQATQYFGPGTRLLVL.

V gene TRBV5-4 combines with J gene TRBJ1-1; 10 bases agree with TRBD1. The CDR3 loop spans 15 amino acids. The germline gives CDR1 SGHNT, CDR2 YYREEE (reference sequence). Unmatched junction bases numbered 5, after V lost 1 base and J lost 5 bases. CDR3 bases: TGTGCCAGCAGCTTGTGGGGACAGGGGATAACTGAAGCTTTCTTT. Protein: CASSLWGQGITEAFF.

V and J are TRBV9 and TRBJ2-1; 10 positions agree with TRBD2. The length of the CDR3 is 14 residues. The junction had 2 bases not matched to a gene; V was cut back by 1 base and J by 7 bases. Germline V gene lookup returns CDR1 SGDLS and CDR2 YYNGEE. CDR3 residues: CASSVLAGENEQFF. The CDR3 bases are TGTGCCAGCAGCGTACTAGCGGGAGAGAATGAGCAGTTCTTC.

The V and J genes are TRBV5-6 and TRBJ2-1; D is possibly TRBD1 (6 bases). The CDR3 length is 12 residues. Looked up from germline, CDR1 is SGHDT and CDR2 is YYEEEE. V was shortened by 0 bases and J by 13 bases, with 11 bases between the two germline ends. As DNA, the CDR3 is TGTGCCAGCAGCTTGGGGGGGCAGAGTCAGTTCTTC. The encoded protein is CASSLGGQSQFF.

This chain joins TRBV5-6 and TRBJ2-3; unclear D gene. From germline, CDR1 is SGHDT and CDR2 YYEEEE. This CDR3 comprises 16 residues. Deletions cut 2 bases from V and 7 bases from J, with 20 bases between. CDR3 sequence: CASSLVTASFSNTQYF. The DNA for the CDR3 is TGTGCCAGCAGCTTAGTGACTGCGTCCTTTTCAAATACGCAGTATTTT.

The gene calls are TRBV9 and TRBJ2-3; D remains ambiguous. CDR1 SGDLS and CDR2 YYNGEE come from the germline V gene. This CDR3 has 15 amino acids. The V gene lost 3 bases and the J gene lost 1 base, with 12 bases spanning the gap. CDR3 nucleotides: TGTGCCAGCAGCGCCCATGGCGAGGGCACAGATACGCAGTATTTT. Protein product: CASSAHGEGTDTQYF.

This clone appeared once. Other DNA sequences of this sample code for an identical CDR3. The gene calls are TRBV27 and TRBJ1-1, with 7 nucleotides matching TRBD1. Germline V CDR1 and CDR2: MNHEY, SMNVEV (reference sequence). CDR3 length: 14 residues. Trimming removed 3 bases from V and 1 base from J; junction bases left unmatched: 2. In DNA form, the CDR3 reads TGTGCCAGCAGTTTCAGGGGGGCGAACACTGAAGCTTTCTTT. This gives the protein CASSFRGANTEAFF.

The chain recombines TRBV30 with TRBJ2-7, with 9 bases fitting TRBD2. The CDR3 is 14 amino acids. Trimming cost V 2 bases and J 2 bases; bases outside gene matches: 4. Germline assignment: CDR1 GTSNPN and CDR2 SVGIG (reference sequence). CDR3 sequence reads: CAWSNAGGAYEQYF. In DNA, the CDR3 is TGTGCCTGGAGTAATGCGGGAGGGGCCTACGAGCAGTACTTC. The variable domain in full, with the rest retrieved from reference TRBV30 and TRBJ2-7, is SQTIHQWPATLVQPVGSPLSLECTVEGTSNPNLYWYRQAAGRGLQLLFYSVGIGQISSEVPQNLSASRPQDRQFILSSKKLLLSDSGFYLCAWSNAGGAYEQYFGPGTRLTVT.

This clone occurred once. The V gene is TRBV9, the J gene TRBJ1-4, with D possibly matching TRBD1 (6 bases). V was cut by 3 bases and J by 3 bases, with 12 bases left in between. The CDR3 is 15 amino acids. The germline V gene has CDR1 SGDLS and CDR2 YYNGEE. The CDR3 protein is CASSGGGSPNEKLFF. CDR3 nucleotides: TGTGCCAGCAGCGGTGGGGGCAGCCCTAATGAAAAACTGTTTTTT.

This clone showed up just once. This chain joins TRBV12-3 or TRBV12-4 and TRBJ2-5; D is perhaps TRBD2 (6 bases). Trimming removed 7 bases at V and 4 bases at J, with 13 bases between. The CDR3 consists of 13 residues. DNA for the CDR3: TGTGCCAGCACGGGGGTGACGAGAGAGACCCAGTACTTC. It specifies CASTGVTRETQYF.

CDR3: CASSPWTGSDTDTQYF. The CDR3 region has the DNA TGTGCCAGCTCACCCTGGACAGGGTCCGACACAGATACGCAGTATTTT. The V gene is TRBV18, the J gene TRBJ2-3; TRBD1 aligns across 8 bases. Germline CDR1 and CDR2: KGHSH and LQKENI. V trimming: 3 bases; J trimming: 2 bases; junction bases outside the gene matches: 7. CDR3 length equals 16 residues.

The chain has TRBV4-2 and TRBJ1-5, with TRBD1 identical over 8 bases. The CDR3 has 17 residues. Germline CDR1 LGHNA, CDR2 YNFKEQ. V lost 3 bases, J lost 5 bases, and 12 bases stayed unmatched. The CDR3 nucleotides read TGTGCCAGCAGCCAGGACGCCGGGACAGGCGAATATCAGCCCCAGCATTTT. It yields the protein CASSQDAGTGEYQPQHF.

The chain employs TRBV6-5 and TRBJ1-1; D is possibly TRBD1 (6 bases). Trimming removed 2 bases from V and 8 bases from J, with 9 bases in between. There are 12 residues in the CDR3. CDR1 and CDR2 (germline): MNHEY, SVGAGI. The CDR3 is CASSYIRGEAFF. In DNA, the CDR3 is TGTGCCAGCAGTTACATCAGGGGAGAAGCTTTCTTT.

This rearrangement joins TRBV30 to TRBJ2-1, with D possibly matching TRBD2 (5 bases). The V end was cut by 1 base, the J end by 6 bases, with 10 bases between. Germline-derived CDR1 and CDR2 are GTSNPN and SVGIG (reference sequence). The CDR3 loop spans 13 amino acids. CDR3 residues: CAWSALAFNEQFF. In DNA form, the CDR3 reads TGTGCCTGGAGTGCTCTAGCTTTCAATGAGCAGTTCTTC. Supplemented by reference TRBV30 and TRBJ2-1, the full variable domain reads SQTIHQWPATLVQPVGSPLSLECTVEGTSNPNLYWYRQAAGRGLQLLFYSVGIGQISSEVPQNLSASRPQDRQFILSSKKLLLSDSGFYLCAWSALAFNEQFFGPGTRLTVL.